This TCR beta chain came from a study of a mutant IDH1 vaccine in newly diagnosed glioma. Study context: First vaccine doses came 4-6 weeks after radiotherapy alone, or with temozolomide cycles. Treated patients, around 60% male and roughly 38% female, averaged approximately 40 years of age. Patients arrived already treated with radiotherapy, temozolomide, or both, most having had both. Study-wide results and caveats: Immune responses induced by the vaccine were seen in around 93% of patients, spanning multiple MHC alleles.

About this clone: Its antigen remains unidentified.

Profiling relied on immunoSEQ multiplex PCR, and the TCRdb table lists in-frame clones only, not all of them. Here the sample spans 35,000 or so clones, about 80% being singletons. Time point here: week 5, during vaccination. What each vaccine dose contained was 300 ug of mutant IDH1 20-mer peptide, accompanied by topical imiquimod. This specimen consisted of PBMCs, obtained from a glioma patient whose treatment included an IDH1 peptide vaccine. The sequence was collected from a man between 25 and 39 years old with glioma.

CDR3 in amino acids: CASSQYAGRGEAFF. In nucleotides, the CDR3 is TGCGCCAGCAGCCAGTACGCCGGGAGAGGGGAAGCTTTCTTT. The genes are TRBV4-1 and TRBJ1-1; D remains ambiguous. CDR3 length: 14 amino acids. Trimming left V 3 bases short and J 8 bases short, with 16 bases between. Germline assignment: CDR1 MGHRA and CDR2 YSYEKL.